This T cell receptor (beta chain) was obtained from a study of neurological immune-mediated disorders. Study outcomes and limitations: The study found the most TCR clonal expansion in HTLV-1-associated myelopathy and the least in multiple sclerosis, below healthy controls.

The germline V gene has CDR1 SGDLS and CDR2 YYNGEE. The ends lost 1 base at V and 7 bases at J; junction bases unmatched: 6. CDR3 length: 14 residues. Each CDR3 protein is one row after TCRdb ran MiXCR on the 5' RACE reads. The sample gives 55,000 to 75,000 distinct CDR3 sequences, 2.5% of which show up once; approximately 3% is in the top ten. This clonotype was detected ten times or more. What it recognizes is unknown. Sequencing input: PBMCs. The receptor was derived from a man over 45 with multiple sclerosis. J is TRBJ2-7 and V is TRBV9, with TRBD1 matching 9 bases. The CDR3 sequence: CASSVRDRAGEQYF. CDR3 DNA sequence: TGTGCCAGCAGCGTAAGGGACAGGGCGGGGGAGCAGTACTTC.